The rows below give T cell receptor beta chains drawn from one sample of a study of T cells in Graves' hyperthyroidism and ophthalmopathy. TCRdb redid the calling of the multiplex PCR reads with MiXCR, one entry per CDR3 protein. Of approximately 420,000 distinct CDR3 sequences in the sample, around 15% were seen once. Material for sequencing was blood. The receptors were sampled from a woman between 18 and 29 years old with Graves' hyperthyroidism. Both conserved end residues are part of each CDR3. D genes are given only for firm matches. The size entry is marked missing in some rows and otherwise reads once, few, many or a size class.

V,J,D,size,DNA,CDR3
TRBV6-5,TRBJ1-6,NA,many,TGTGCCAGCAGTTACTGGAAGCCTTATAATTCACCCCTCCACTTT,CASSYWKPYNSPLHF
TRBV6-2/TRBV6-3,TRBJ2-7,NA,many,TGTGCCAGCAGCCACGGGACGGTAGATAGCGAGCAGTACTTC,CASSHGTVDSEQYF
TRBV28,TRBJ2-1,NA,many,TGTGCCAGCAGCCCCGGGACGGCTGCCTACAATGAGCAGTTCTTC,CASSPGTAAYNEQFF
TRBV10-2,TRBJ2-2,NA,NA,TGCGCCAGCAGTGAGTCTGCCCCGGAGCTGTTTTTT,CASSESAPELFF
TRBV3-1,TRBJ1-2,TRBD1,few,TGTGCCAGCAGCCAAGCGGACAGGACTTCTAACTATGGCTACACCTTC,CASSQADRTSNYGYTF
TRBV20-1,TRBJ2-1,TRBD1,few,TGCAGTGCTAGAGTTGGGGACAGGGGTTACTACAATGAGCAGTTCTTC,CSARVGDRGYYNEQFF
TRBV20-1,TRBJ2-3,TRBD2,NA,TGCAGTGCTAGGGTTATAGCGGGAGGGCCTATCACAGATACGCAGTATTTT,CSARVIAGGPITDTQYF
TRBV19,TRBJ1-2,NA,NA,TGTGCCAGTAGCATCAACCCAGGGGCTAACTATGGCTACACCTTC,CASSINPGANYGYTF
TRBV20-1,TRBJ2-7,TRBD2,many,TGCAGTGCTAGAGTGAGCGGGAGGGCCCACGAGCAGTACTTC,CSARVSGRAHEQYF
TRBV6-1,TRBJ1-1,NA,many,TGTACCACTAGTGAAGCTTTCTTT,CTTSEAFF
TRBV28,TRBJ1-2,NA,NA,TGTGCCAGCAGTCCCGGGATAACCTATGGCTACACCTTC,CASSPGITYGYTF
TRBV20-1,TRBJ2-7,NA,NA,TGCAGTGCTAGACATGGGACACCTATCTACGAGCAGTACTTC,CSARHGTPIYEQYF
TRBV4-3,TRBJ1-1,NA,many,TGCGCCAGCAGCCAAGGGGGGGTTGGTTGGACTGAAGCTTTCTTT,CASSQGGVGWTEAFF
TRBV24-1,TRBJ2-2,NA,few,TGTGCCACCAGTGATCCCCTCCAGGGTGTCACCGGGGAGCTGTTTTTT,CATSDPLQGVTGELFF